Listed here is a single T cell receptor beta chain. Antigen unknown. Assay used: immunoSEQ multiplex PCR; TCRdb lists only in-frame clones, some missing. Of under 85,000 clones listed, roughly 80% are singletons. ViraFEST assay sequencing came after antigen-specific CD4+ T cells were expanded with viral peptide pools. CD4+ T cells were isolated after nine to ten days of culture. It was two doses of either the BNT162b2 or mRNA-1273 vaccine that participants received. The study found no prior SARS-CoV-2 infection in the vaccine recipients, who tested negative for nucleocapsid antibodies. This sample stems from a study of vaccination effects on CD4 cells after COVID-19. Study-level points and caveats: Nearly all vaccine-induced clones in healthy recipients recognized only SARS-CoV-2.

The CDR3 is made up of 12 amino acids. V was shortened by 3 bases and J by 1 base, with 3 bases between the two germline ends. Germline V gene data show CDR1 as SEHNR and CDR2 as FQNEAQ (reference sequence). Sequencing used CD4+ T cells from PBMCs cultured with HCoV-OC43 spike peptides, obtained after COVID-19 vaccination. Subset defined: HCoV-OC43 spike overlapping peptide pool stimulation. The rearrangement links TRBV7-9 to TRBJ1-1, with D hard to call. This clonotype originated in a human donor who received a COVID-19 vaccine. The CDR3 reads CASSFSNTEAFF. Written as DNA, the CDR3 is TGTGCCAGCAGCTTCTCGAACACTGAAGCTTTCTTT.